What follows are 31 T cell receptor beta chains derived from one specimen sequenced in a study of identical twins. TCRdb analysed the 5' RACE reads with MiXCR anew, one entry per CDR3 protein. The sample shows about 470,000 distinct CDR3 sequences, roughly 24% of them seen only once. This sample was shared with a second study, whose subject was T cells expressing NK-cell markers.

Material for sequencing was CD4+ T cells sorted from blood. These receptors were obtained from a woman between 18 and 29 years old in good health.

The sample holds a few counts of this clonotype. V usage is TRBV12-3 or TRBV12-4 and J usage is TRBJ2-5; D may be TRBD1 (6 bases). With 5 bases removed from V and 4 bases from J, the gap between germline ends came to 14 bases. The length of the CDR3 is 14 residues. CDR3 in amino acids: CASSATRGRETQYF. DNA for the CDR3: TGTGCCAGCAGTGCCACGAGGGGGAGAGAGACCCAGTACTTC.

The CDR3 sequence is CASSFFRPETYSYNEQFF. CDR3 nucleotide sequence: TGCGCCAGCAGCTTCTTCCGACCTGAGACCTACTCCTACAATGAGCAGTTCTTC. V is TRBV5-1 and J is TRBJ2-1; D is unresolved. Germline V gene data show CDR1 as SGHRS and CDR2 as YFSETQ. This CDR3 region has 18 residues. V was pared by 2 bases and J by 0 bases, with 18 bases between.

The genes are TRBV10-3 and TRBJ1-2, with TRBD1 matching over 10 bases. V shed 3 bases, J shed 6 bases, and the junction held 4 bases outside the gene matches. Germline V CDR1 and CDR2: ENHRY, SYGVKD. The CDR3 sequence is 14 residues long. The CDR3 DNA reads as TGTGCCATCAGTGAAGGGACAGGGGTAGATGGCTACACCTTC. Protein sequence: CAISEGTGVDGYTF.

This clonotype was found a few times. The CDR3 sequence is CASTFRRRNTEAFF. The CDR3 bases are TGTGCCAGCACCTTCCGGAGGCGAAACACTGAAGCTTTCTTT. The V call is TRBV12-3 or TRBV12-4, the J call TRBJ1-1, with D hard to call. Between the trimmed V and J ends, which lost 7 bases and 2 bases, there was a span of 14 bases. CDR3 length: 14 amino acids.

The chain joins TRBV19 to TRBJ2-2; possible D gene TRBD1, 6 bases. The CDR3 sequence is 13 residues long. V shed 4 bases and J shed 4 bases, with 7 bases lying between them. Germline-derived CDR1 and CDR2 are LNHDA and SQIVND (reference sequence). In DNA form, the CDR3 reads TGTGCCAGTAGTAGGACAGTCACCGGGGAGCTGTTTTTT. Its translation is CASSRTVTGELFF.

The V and J genes are TRBV5-1 and TRBJ2-1; 10 bases line up with TRBD2. Per germline, CDR1 SGHRS and CDR2 YFSETQ. The V and J ends lost 1 base and 4 bases, in that order; junction bases with no gene match: 8. This CDR3 comprises 17 residues. The CDR3 region is CASSLRPTSGNYNEQFF. CDR3 DNA: TGCGCCAGCAGCTTGAGACCCACTAGCGGGAATTACAATGAGCAGTTCTTC.

The rearrangement links TRBV20-1 to TRBJ2-1; a possible D gene is TRBD2 (5 bases). Trimming took off 7 bases at V and 0 bases at J, with 10 bases between the two ends. Germline V gene data show CDR1 as DFQATT and CDR2 as SNEGSKA (reference sequence). The CDR3 spans 13 residues. The CDR3 bases are TGCAGTGTGGCTAGCCGCTCCTACAATGAGCAGTTCTTC. As protein: CSVASRSYNEQFF.

CDR3 DNA: TGCGCCAGCATGGCGGTCGGAAACACCGGGGAGCTGTTTTTT. The encoded protein is CASMAVGNTGELFF. This chain links TRBV5-1 with TRBJ2-2; no reliable D call. The CDR3 contains 14 residues. CDR1 is SGHRS and CDR2 is YFSETQ in the germline V gene. V was shortened by 6 bases and J by 2 bases, with 11 bases between the two germline ends. Full variable domain (remainder filled in from reference TRBV5-1 and TRBJ2-2): KAGVTQTPRYLIKTRGQQVTLSCSPISGHRSVSWYQQTPGQGLQFLFEYFSETQRNKGNFPGRFSGRQFSNSRSEMNVSTLELGDSALYLCASMAVGNTGELFFGEGSRLTVL.

As DNA, the CDR3 is TGTGCCAGCTCACCCCGACAGGGCTTATTAAACGAGCAGTACTTC. Its translation: CASSPRQGLLNEQYF. The chain couples TRBV18 to TRBJ2-7; TRBD1 agrees at 7 bases. This CDR3 is 15 amino acids long. Germline V gene lookup returns CDR1 KGHSH and CDR2 LQKENI. The junction had 10 bases not matched to a gene; V was cut back by 3 bases and J by 5 bases.

This clonotype was observed a few times. The gene calls are TRBV20-1 and TRBJ2-1; a weak D match, TRBD2 (6 bases). V was cut by 5 bases and J by 3 bases, with 20 bases left in between. Looked up from germline, CDR1 is DFQATT and CDR2 is SNEGSKA (reference sequence). CDR3 length equals 16 residues. The CDR3, as DNA: TGCAGTGCTCCCCCCTCTACCGGGAGCATCTACAATGAGCAGTTCTTC. As protein: CSAPPSTGSIYNEQFF.

This chain links TRBV12-3 or TRBV12-4 with TRBJ2-7; 9 nucleotides match TRBD2. This CDR3 comprises 15 residues. With 5 bases clipped from V and 2 bases from J, the junction kept 7 bases outside the gene matches. The CDR3 is CASSPQSGGPYEQYF. In DNA form, the CDR3 reads TGTGCCAGCAGTCCCCAAAGCGGGGGGCCCTACGAGCAGTACTTC.

Only a few counts were recorded for this clonotype. This chain connects TRBV20-1 to TRBJ2-1; D is uncertain. The CDR3 loop spans 10 amino acids. The germline gives CDR1 DFQATT, CDR2 SNEGSKA (reference sequence). The V gene lost 4 bases and the J gene lost 4 bases, with 2 bases spanning the gap. The CDR3 DNA reads TGCAGTGCTATGTACAATGAGCAGTTCTTC. Protein product: CSAMYNEQFF.

This clonotype showed up just a few times. The V gene is TRBV6-1, the J gene TRBJ2-1; D is possibly TRBD1 or TRBD2 (5 bases each). Trimming took off 3 bases at V and 8 bases at J, with 17 bases between the two ends. CDR3 size: 15 residues. Germline V gives CDR1 MNHNS, CDR2 SASEGT. The DNA of the CDR3 is TGTGCCAGCAGTGATCGGAATCGGGGCCTCCATGAGCAGTTCTTC. Its protein is CASSDRNRGLHEQFF.

The CDR3 region is CASSGGTLAGWPNEQFF. CDR3 DNA sequence: TGTGCCAGCAGTGGGGGGACCCTAGCGGGGTGGCCCAATGAGCAGTTCTTC. This chain uses TRBV25-1 with TRBJ2-1; 9 nucleotides agree with TRBD2. Germline assignment: CDR1 MGHDK and CDR2 SYGVNS. Germline trimming cut 4 bases from V and 6 bases from J; bases unmatched to any gene: 13. CDR3 length equals 17 residues.

The chain combines TRBV5-1 with TRBJ2-1, with D possibly TRBD2 on 6 matching bases. The CDR3 loop spans 15 amino acids. The germline gives CDR1 SGHRS, CDR2 YFSETQ. Trimming took off 1 base at V and 3 bases at J, with 11 bases between the two ends. The CDR3 reads CASSLQGGIYNEQFF. CDR3 coding DNA: TGCGCCAGCAGCTTGCAGGGAGGTATCTACAATGAGCAGTTCTTC.

The CDR3 reads CASSRWASGTYEQYF. In DNA form, the CDR3 reads TGCGCCAGCAGCCGGTGGGCTAGCGGGACCTACGAGCAGTACTTC. The genes are TRBV4-3 and TRBJ2-7, with 9 bases that match TRBD2. CDR1 LGHNA and CDR2 YSLEER come from the germline V gene. V trimming: 4 bases; J trimming: 2 bases; junction bases outside the gene matches: 6. The CDR3 is 15 amino acids.

The chain joins TRBV30 to TRBJ2-2; D is uncertain. V lost 2 bases to trimming and J lost 3 bases, with 19 bases between them. Germline V gives CDR1 GTSNPN, CDR2 SVGIG (reference sequence). This CDR3 has 17 amino acids. CDR3 nucleotide sequence: TGTGCCTGGAGTCCCCCGTGGCTGGCCCGGGACACCGGGGAGCTGTTTTTT. Its translation is CAWSPPWLARDTGELFF.

V is TRBV28 and J is TRBJ2-1; the D gene is possibly TRBD1 (6 bases). CDR1 MDHEN and CDR2 SYDVKM come from the germline V gene. Trimming left V 4 bases short and J 5 bases short, with 18 bases between. This CDR3 is 16 amino acids long. CDR3: CASSSRTAVAHNEQFF. CDR3 nucleotides: TGTGCCAGCAGTTCCCGGACAGCCGTGGCCCACAATGAGCAGTTCTTC.

This clonotype occurred a few times. The chain joins TRBV7-9 to TRBJ2-7, with 9 bases matching TRBD1. Per the germline V gene, CDR1 is SEHNR and CDR2 is FQNEAQ (reference sequence). This CDR3 is built from 15 residues. The trim removed 3 bases at V and 7 bases at J, leaving 10 bases unmatched. This CDR3 is CASSFWTGVVSEQYF. The CDR3 region has the DNA TGTGCCAGCAGCTTTTGGACAGGGGTAGTGAGTGAGCAGTACTTC.

This clonotype was seen a few times. This chain connects TRBV15 to TRBJ2-3; 10 bases match TRBD2. The length of the CDR3 is 17 residues. Looked up from germline, CDR1 is LNHNV and CDR2 is YYDKDF (reference sequence). Losses at the gene ends were 7 bases for V and 6 bases for J; bases not matched to a gene: 16. CDR3 sequence (DNA): TGTGCCACCACCTATTCCTATAGCGGGGGGCTGGGGGATACGCAGTATTTT. It codes for CATTYSYSGGLGDTQYF.

The V and J genes are TRBV18 and TRBJ2-7, with D perhaps matching TRBD2 (6 bases). Trimming cost V 2 bases and J 6 bases, with 11 bases left between them. The CDR3 covers 13 residues. CDR1 and CDR2 (germline): KGHSH, LQKENI. CDR3 amino acids: CASSPGDFSEQYF. The CDR3 DNA reads as TGTGCCAGCTCACCAGGGGACTTTTCCGAGCAGTACTTC.

This clonotype was picked up a small number of times. The rearrangement uses TRBV20-1 and TRBJ2-1; unclear D gene. This CDR3 comprises 13 residues. Looked up from germline, CDR1 is DFQATT and CDR2 is SNEGSKA (reference sequence). Between the trimmed V and J ends, which lost 5 bases and 3 bases, there was a span of 11 bases. The CDR3 DNA reads TGCAGTGCTGAGAGCACTCTCTACAATGAGCAGTTCTTC. It encodes CSAESTLYNEQFF.

The chain uses TRBV5-4 and TRBJ2-5, with 9 nucleotides matching TRBD1. The germline V gene encodes CDR1 SGHNT and CDR2 YYREEE (reference sequence). After removal of 4 bases from V and 5 bases from J, the junction contained 9 bases not matched to a gene. The CDR3 runs to 15 residues. The CDR3: CASSLQGASRETQYF. CDR3 sequence (DNA): TGTGCCAGCAGCCTACAGGGGGCGAGTCGGGAGACCCAGTACTTC.

The gene calls are TRBV4-1 and TRBJ2-7; no definite D call. The CDR3 runs to 13 residues. Trimming pared 4 bases from V and 3 bases from J, leaving 10 bases between. From germline, CDR1 is MGHRA and CDR2 YSYEKL. CDR3 sequence: CASSPTDYYEQYF. CDR3 nucleotide sequence: TGCGCCAGCAGCCCTACCGATTACTACGAGCAGTACTTC.

The table lists this clonotype with a few counts. J is TRBJ1-6 and V is TRBV10-3, with no clear D. Trimming removed 3 bases from V and 10 bases from J, with 7 bases in between. From germline, CDR1 is ENHRY and CDR2 SYGVKD. CDR3 length equals 12 residues. The CDR3 DNA is TGTGCCATCAGTGATGAGGGCTCACCCCTCCACTTT. Its translation is CAISDEGSPLHF.

The chain carries TRBV3-1 and TRBJ2-5; D ambiguous. The germline V and J ends were trimmed by 0 bases and 10 bases, with 12 bases remaining between them. The CDR3 length is 13 residues. Germline assignment: CDR1 LGHDT and CDR2 YNNKEL (reference sequence). The DNA for the CDR3 is TGTGCCAGCAGCCAAGATAGCCGAACACGCCAGTACTTC. This sequence encodes CASSQDSRTRQYF.

The chain couples TRBV6-1 to TRBJ1-6, with no clear D. The length of the CDR3 is 15 residues. The germline V gene has CDR1 MNHNS and CDR2 SASEGT. The V gene lost 2 bases and the J gene lost 8 bases, with 13 bases spanning the gap. The CDR3: CASSEIGSSDSPLHF. The CDR3 region has the DNA TGTGCCAGCAGTGAAATAGGGTCTTCGGATTCACCCCTCCACTTT.

In this sample, this clonotype turned up a few times. The chain couples TRBV7-2 to TRBJ2-3; TRBD2 aligns across 7 bases. CDR3 length equals 14 residues. V was clipped by 4 bases and J by 3 bases; unmatched bases: 4. Looked up from germline, CDR1 is SGHTA and CDR2 is FQGNSA. DNA for the CDR3: TGTGCCAGCAGCTCCAGGCGGGAGACAGATACGCAGTATTTT. Residues: CASSSRRETDTQYF.

V and J are TRBV29-1 and TRBJ2-5; tentatively, D is TRBD1 (5 bases). Germline V gene sequence: CDR1 SQVTM, CDR2 ANQGSEA. The CDR3 covers 14 residues. V shed 0 bases and J shed 5 bases, with 13 bases lying between them. As DNA, the CDR3 is TGCAGCGTTGAAGATCTTGGCAGGGATGAGACCCAGTACTTC. It translates to CSVEDLGRDETQYF. The full variable domain, rest sourced from reference TRBV29-1 and TRBJ2-5, is SAVISQKPSRDICQRGTSLTIQCQVDSQVTMMFWYRQQPGQSLTLIATANQGSEATYESGFVIDKFPISRPNLTFSTLTVSNMSPEDSSIYLCSVEDLGRDETQYFGPGTRLLVL.

The V gene is TRBV10-3, the J gene TRBJ2-3, with 9 bases matching TRBD2. The V gene's germline CDR1 is ENHRY and CDR2 SYGVKD. The CDR3 has 16 amino acids. After removal of 4 bases from V and 4 bases from J, the junction contained 9 bases not matched to a gene. Here the CDR3 DNA reads TGTGCCATCAGTGCATCGCGGGGGGGCGGCGCAGATACGCAGTATTTT. Translating gives CAISASRGGGADTQYF.

The rearrangement joins TRBV20-1 to TRBJ2-1, with D perhaps TRBD1 or TRBD2 (5 bases each). The V gene lost 0 bases and the J gene lost 4 bases, with 13 bases spanning the gap. The CDR3 covers 15 residues. The germline CDR1 and CDR2 sequences are DFQATT and SNEGSKA (reference sequence). The CDR3 nucleotides are TGCAGTGCTAGAGAGTCCGGGACCCTATACAATGAGCAGTTCTTC. Translation gives CSARESGTLYNEQFF.